A selection of T cell receptor beta chains follows, all from one sample in a study of technical replicates of blood from a handful of donors. Some clones are missing from TCRdb's copy, which holds only in-frame ones; the method was immunoSEQ multiplex PCR. This sample has 70,000 to 85,000 clones, with 95% to 96% found just once. Sequenced: T cells isolated from PBMCs. These receptor sequences come from a human donor in good health. Both conserved end residues are part of each CDR3. Each record gives: D gene, J gene, V gene, clone size, CDR3 length, CDR3 DNA, CDR3 protein. A D gene is named only where the DNA matches it firmly. Some rows mark clone size as missing; the rest say once, few, many or name a class of expanded clone.

d_gene: TRBD2
j_gene: TRBJ2-1
v_gene: TRBV7-6
abundance: once
len: 16
CDR3nt: TGTGCCAGCAGTCCACCTAGCGGGGGGGTGGGCCATGAGCAGTTCTTC
CDR3aa: CASSPPSGGVGHEQFF

d_gene: TRBD1
j_gene: TRBJ1-2
v_gene: TRBV11-2
abundance: few
len: 13
CDR3nt: TGTGCCAGCAGCTCGGGACAGCGCTATGGCTACACCTTC
CDR3aa: CASSSGQRYGYTF

d_gene: -
j_gene: TRBJ2-2
v_gene: TRBV5-6
abundance: -
len: 15
CDR3nt: TGTGCCAGCTCCATTTTAGCTGGTTCCACCGGGGAGCTGTTTTTT
CDR3aa: CASSILAGSTGELFF

d_gene: -
j_gene: TRBJ2-7
v_gene: TRBV11-3
abundance: -
len: 17
CDR3nt: TGTGCCAGCAGCTTAGAAGTCCGGGTGAACTCGGACTACGAGCAGTACTTC
CDR3aa: CASSLEVRVNSDYEQYF

d_gene: -
j_gene: TRBJ1-2
v_gene: TRBV2
abundance: -
len: 14
CDR3nt: TGTGCCAGCAGTGAGCGGCGAGATGACTATGGCTACACCTTC
CDR3aa: CASSERRDDYGYTF

d_gene: TRBD1
j_gene: TRBJ2-6
v_gene: TRBV4-1
abundance: -
len: 19
CDR3nt: TGCGCCAGCAGCCTCTTAGGGGGACAGGACCTCTCTGGGGCCAACGTCCTGACTTTC
CDR3aa: CASSLLGGQDLSGANVLTF

d_gene: TRBD1
j_gene: TRBJ1-6
v_gene: TRBV11-3
abundance: -
len: 14
CDR3nt: TGTGCCAGCAGCTTTCAGGGGGCAAATTCACCCCTCCACTTT
CDR3aa: CASSFQGANSPLHF

d_gene: TRBD2
j_gene: TRBJ2-7
v_gene: TRBV6-6
abundance: -
len: 16
CDR3nt: TGTGCCAGCAGTCTTCGGGCGGGAGCAATCTCCTACGAGCAGTACTTC
CDR3aa: CASSLRAGAISYEQYF

d_gene: -
j_gene: TRBJ1-1
v_gene: TRBV7-9
abundance: -
len: 14
CDR3nt: TGTGCCAGCAGCTTCAAGCGGGGAAACACTGAAGCTTTCTTT
CDR3aa: CASSFKRGNTEAFF

d_gene: -
j_gene: TRBJ2-2
v_gene: TRBV5-6
abundance: -
len: 17
CDR3nt: TGTGCCAGCAGCGCGAATCCCCGGGACTCCGGGCCCGGGGAGCTGTTTTTT
CDR3aa: CASSANPRDSGPGELFF

d_gene: TRBD1
j_gene: TRBJ1-4
v_gene: TRBV6-6
abundance: -
len: 16
CDR3nt: TGTGCCAGCAGTTTACCGGGACAGGGGGCTCGTGAAAAACTGTTTTTT
CDR3aa: CASSLPGQGAREKLFF

d_gene: TRBD1
j_gene: TRBJ2-5
v_gene: TRBV7-9
abundance: -
len: 15
CDR3nt: TGTGCCAGCAGCCCCCCCAGGGGGCGTGGCGGGACCCAGTACTTC
CDR3aa: CASSPPRGRGGTQYF

d_gene: TRBD1
j_gene: TRBJ2-2
v_gene: TRBV11-2
abundance: -
len: 18
CDR3nt: TGTGCCAGCAGCCAGGAGCTCACAGGGGCAGCGAACACCGGGGAGCTGTTTTTT
CDR3aa: CASSQELTGAANTGELFF

d_gene: -
j_gene: TRBJ2-1
v_gene: TRBV14
abundance: -
len: 15
CDR3nt: TGTGCCAGCAGCCAAACCAAGAGGGGGGGGAATGAGCAGTTCTTC
CDR3aa: CASSQTKRGGNEQFF

d_gene: TRBD1
j_gene: TRBJ2-1
v_gene: TRBV5-1
abundance: -
len: 14
CDR3nt: TGCGCCAGCAGCCACGACAGGGCGGCCAATGAGCAGTTCTTC
CDR3aa: CASSHDRAANEQFF

d_gene: -
j_gene: TRBJ2-7
v_gene: TRBV7-9
abundance: -
len: 12
CDR3nt: TGTGCCAGCAGTCCCACAGACTACGAGCAGTACTTC
CDR3aa: CASSPTDYEQYF

d_gene: TRBD1
j_gene: TRBJ2-5
v_gene: TRBV14
abundance: -
len: 15
CDR3nt: TGTGCCAGCAGCCAACCGGGACAGCCACAAGAGACCCAGTACTTC
CDR3aa: CASSQPGQPQETQYF

d_gene: -
j_gene: TRBJ2-2
v_gene: TRBV11-3
abundance: -
len: 14
CDR3nt: TGTGCCAGCAGCCCCCGGGAGAACACCGGGGAGCTGTTTTTT
CDR3aa: CASSPRENTGELFF

d_gene: -
j_gene: TRBJ2-1
v_gene: TRBV28
abundance: -
len: 12
CDR3nt: TGTGCCAGCAGCATTAACAGGAGCGAGCAGTTCTTC
CDR3aa: CASSINRSEQFF

d_gene: TRBD1
j_gene: TRBJ1-1
v_gene: TRBV5-8
abundance: once
len: 15
CDR3nt: TGTGCCAGCAGCCTACCGGGACAGGGCTGGACTGAAGCTTTCTTT
CDR3aa: CASSLPGQGWTEAFF

d_gene: -
j_gene: TRBJ1-4
v_gene: TRBV29-1
abundance: -
len: 14
CDR3nt: TGCAGCGTCGCGGAGGCAGCTCAACCTGAAAAACTGTTTTTT
CDR3aa: CSVAEAAQPEKLFF

d_gene: -
j_gene: TRBJ2-1
v_gene: TRBV10-1
abundance: -
len: 22
CDR3nt: TGCGCCAGCAGTGAGAGATCTAGGGCCCCTGGACCGTGGCGGGCCCCTCACAATGAGCAGTTCTTC
CDR3aa: CASSERSRAPGPWRAPHNEQFF

d_gene: -
j_gene: TRBJ1-2
v_gene: TRBV29-1
abundance: -
len: 11
CDR3nt: TGCAGCGCCGAGGGGCAGGGGTCTTACACCTTC
CDR3aa: CSAEGQGSYTF

d_gene: TRBD2
j_gene: TRBJ2-1
v_gene: TRBV5-1
abundance: -
len: 15
CDR3nt: TGCGCCAGCAGCTTGGGCCTAGCGGATTACAATGAGCAGTTCTTC
CDR3aa: CASSLGLADYNEQFF

d_gene: -
j_gene: TRBJ2-2
v_gene: TRBV10-1
abundance: once
len: 13
CDR3nt: TGCGCCAGCAGTGAAAACTCGGCCGGGGAGCTGTTTTTT
CDR3aa: CASSENSAGELFF

d_gene: TRBD1
j_gene: TRBJ1-2
v_gene: TRBV4-1
abundance: -
len: 17
CDR3nt: TGCGCCAGCAGCCAAGTTGCCGGGGACAGGGGGGGGTATGGCTACACCTTC
CDR3aa: CASSQVAGDRGGYGYTF

d_gene: TRBD1
j_gene: TRBJ1-4
v_gene: TRBV5-6
abundance: -
len: 14
CDR3nt: TGTGCCAGCAGCCAAGGACAGGGGGTCAAAAAACTGTTTTTT
CDR3aa: CASSQGQGVKKLFF

d_gene: -
j_gene: TRBJ2-7
v_gene: TRBV13
abundance: -
len: 15
CDR3nt: TGTGCCAGCAGCTTAGGAGGGGTACCATCCTACGAGCAGTACTTC
CDR3aa: CASSLGGVPSYEQYF

d_gene: -
j_gene: TRBJ2-5
v_gene: TRBV15
abundance: -
len: 14
CDR3nt: TGTGCCACCAGCAGATCCAGGGGTCTAGAGACCCAGTACTTC
CDR3aa: CATSRSRGLETQYF